This TCR beta chain was found in a study of blood T cell repertoires in COVID-19. Whole-study context: Sites in the United States, Italy and Spain provided acute and convalescent COVID-19 samples. PBMCs, B-cell-depleted T cells, or T cells were the source of the cDNA or gDNA that made up the material.

The germline V and J ends were trimmed by 4 bases and 5 bases, with 17 bases remaining between them. The V gene's germline CDR1 is MDHEN and CDR2 SYDVKM. The CDR3 consists of 16 residues. Some clones are missing from TCRdb's copy, which holds only in-frame ones; the method was immunoSEQ multiplex PCR. The sample shows over 90,000 clones, about 89% of them seen only once. This chain joins TRBV28 and TRBJ2-2, with TRBD2 as a possible D gene (5 bases). Input material: peripheral blood. The clonotype comes from a woman aged 60-70 years with acute or convalescent COVID-19. Here the CDR3 reads CASSSSGLRGTGELFF. The CDR3 nucleotides are TGTGCCAGCAGTTCCTCCGGGCTACGGGGAACCGGGGAGCTGTTTTTT.